The clone carrying this T cell receptor (beta chain) was counted between two and nine times. Germline CDR1 and CDR2: MDHEN and SYDVKM. The CDR3 extends over 16 amino acids. V lost 4 bases and J 0 bases, leaving 13 bases between the germline ends. Time point of the sample: patch test 3, about 24 weeks after DPC sensitization. Treatment described: therapeutic diphenylcyclopropenone sensitization with weekly scalp DPC. This entry is derived from a study of human T cells and chemical hapten exposure. For the study at large: Variation in per-sample TCR yields came mainly from small pooled library volume differences.

TCRdb independently ran MiXCR on the RACE reads; one entry per CDR3 protein. The sample gives some 180,000 distinct CDR3 sequences, 24% of which show up once; 2% to 2.5% is in the top ten. The sample consisted of whole blood, taken in connection with sensitization to the hapten diphenylcyclopropenone (DPC). This TCR was recovered from a woman aged 40-49 years with alopecia areata. Some clones in this sample may be carry-over from other donors' samples. This chain connects TRBV28 to TRBJ2-1; a possible D gene is TRBD2 (5 bases). The CDR3 DNA reads TGTGCCAGCAGTTCCTTCGCGGGCCCCTCCTACAATGAGCAGTTCTTC. This sequence encodes CASSSFAGPSYNEQFF.